The 30 T cell receptor beta chains below come from one sample, sequenced in a study of T cell responses to AZD1222 COVID-19 vaccine. Data came from immunoSEQ multiplex PCR; TCRdb stores just in-frame clones and leaves some out. The table records 150,000 to 200,000 clones, about 90% of them present only once. The sample here was peripheral blood, taken on day 0 of MenACWY control vaccination. These TCRs come from an adult in good health.

This rearrangement joins TRBV19 to TRBJ2-7, with TRBD1 as a possible D gene (6 bases). V was pared by 6 bases and J by 0 bases, with 15 bases between. Germline V gene sequence: CDR1 LNHDA, CDR2 SQIVND (reference sequence). This CDR3 is built from 15 residues. In nucleotides, the CDR3 is TGTGCCAGTAGCGCGCAGGGGACCTTCTCCTACGAGCAGTACTTC. It codes for CASSAQGTFSYEQYF.

In this sample, this clone turned up once. The V and J genes are TRBV3-1 (or the pseudogene TRBV3-2) and TRBJ1-2; TRBD1 aligns across 7 bases. The CDR3 runs 15 residues. Germline values: CDR1 LGHDT, CDR2 YNNKEL (reference sequence). Trimming took 0 bases from V and 0 from J; bases not matched to a gene: 1. For the CDR3, the DNA is TGTGCCAGCAGCCAAGAAGGGACAGCTAACTATGGCTACACCTTC. Translation: CASSQEGTANYGYTF.

This clone was counted once. V and J are TRBV28 and TRBJ2-3; D unresolved. The germline gives CDR1 MDHEN, CDR2 SYDVKM. The CDR3 runs to 13 residues. V dropped 7 bases and J dropped 2 bases, with 10 bases sitting between them. The CDR3 sequence: CASTLESTDTQYF. The DNA of the CDR3 is TGTGCCAGCACCTTAGAGTCCACAGATACGCAGTATTTT.

The chain joins TRBV20-1 to TRBJ2-1; the match to TRBD2 covers 8 bases. The V gene's germline CDR1 is DFQATT and CDR2 SNEGSKA (reference sequence). J was trimmed by 1 base and V by 3 bases; bases with no gene match: 5. This CDR3 spans 15 amino acids. CDR3 in amino acids: CSASGGRPSYNEQFF. CDR3 nucleotide sequence: TGCAGTGCTAGTGGCGGGAGGCCATCCTACAATGAGCAGTTCTTC.

This chain links TRBV9 with TRBJ2-3; perhaps TRBD2 as D (5 bases). Per germline, CDR1 SGDLS and CDR2 YYNGEE. CDR3 size: 16 residues. Between the trimmed V and J ends, which lost 0 bases and 1 base, there was a span of 12 bases. The CDR3 region is CASSVGTSDGTDTQYF. DNA of the CDR3: TGTGCCAGCAGCGTAGGGACTTCCGACGGCACAGATACGCAGTATTTT.

The J gene is TRBJ2-3, the V gene TRBV24-1, with 7 bases lining up with TRBD2. V was pared by 4 bases and J by 4 bases, with 10 bases of the junction left unmatched. CDR1 is KGHDR, CDR2 SFDVKD, per germline. The CDR3 loop spans 16 amino acids. CDR3 nucleotide sequence: TGTGCCACCAGTGACCCGATTGGCGCGGGGGCAGATACGCAGTATTTT. Amino acid sequence: CATSDPIGAGADTQYF.

This clone came up a few times. The chain couples TRBV9 to TRBJ2-7; 7 positions match TRBD2. CDR3 length: 15 residues. From germline, CDR1 is SGDLS and CDR2 YYNGEE. Trimming cost V 0 bases and J 2 bases; bases outside gene matches: 5. CDR3 DNA sequence: TGTGCCAGCAGCGTAGATCCGGCGGGGGCCTACGAGCAGTACTTC. It is translated as CASSVDPAGAYEQYF.

This clone was counted a single time. The chain recombines TRBV5-1 with TRBJ2-1; TRBD2 matches at 8 bases. V lost 5 bases to trimming and J lost 2 bases; unmatched junction nucleotides: 6. The CDR3 has 15 residues. CDR1 and CDR2 from the germline V gene are SGHRS and YFSETQ. The CDR3 DNA reads TGCGCCAGCAGAAATAGCGGGGCCGCCTACAATGAGCAGTTCTTC. Amino acids: CASRNSGAAYNEQFF.

The chain combines TRBV5-6 with TRBJ1-1; D not certain. The germline V and J ends were trimmed by 4 bases and 7 bases, with 20 bases remaining between them. Germline V CDR1 and CDR2: SGHDT, YYEEEE. CDR3 size: 15 residues. CDR3 in amino acids: CASSDFRQHSFEAFF. CDR3 sequence (DNA): TGTGCCAGCAGCGACTTTAGGCAGCACTCTTTTGAAGCTTTCTTT.

A single count supports this clone. The V gene is TRBV5-4, the J gene TRBJ1-2; D unresolved. V was clipped by 0 bases and J by 2 bases, with 5 bases between them. Germline CDR1 reads SGHNT; CDR2 reads YYREEE (reference sequence). This CDR3 is 13 amino acids long. Here the CDR3 reads CASSLAGNYGYTF. CDR3 DNA sequence: TGTGCCAGCAGCTTGGCCGGAAACTATGGCTACACCTTC.

The rearrangement uses TRBV7-9 and TRBJ2-1, with 7 bases lining up with TRBD1. Germline CDR1 is SEHNR and CDR2 is FQNEAQ (reference sequence). J was trimmed by 4 bases and V by 2 bases; bases with no gene match: 2. This CDR3 spans 14 amino acids. The CDR3 DNA reads as TGTGCCAGCAGCTTAACAGGGGTATACAATGAGCAGTTCTTC. Translated, it gives CASSLTGVYNEQFF.

J is TRBJ2-2 and V is TRBV19; 10 bases align to TRBD1. V gave up 3 bases and J gave up 7 bases; unmatched junction bases: 11. Germline V gene sequence: CDR1 LNHDA, CDR2 SQIVND (reference sequence). The CDR3 is made up of 17 amino acids. As DNA, the CDR3 is TGTGCCAGTAGTATTCATCCGGGACAGGGGTCTGACGGGGAGCTGTTTTTT. Its protein product is CASSIHPGQGSDGELFF.

The chain employs TRBV30 and TRBJ2-7; D call uncertain. CDR3 length equals 13 residues. Germline V gene sequence: CDR1 GTSNPN, CDR2 SVGIG (reference sequence). Trimming pared 0 bases from V and 2 bases from J, leaving 8 bases between. This CDR3 reads CAWSVGQTYEQYF. As DNA, the CDR3 is TGTGCCTGGAGTGTCGGCCAGACCTACGAGCAGTACTTC.

CDR3 nucleotide sequence: TGTGCCAGCAGATATAGCGGGGGGGCCTACAATGAGCAGTTCTTC. The encoded protein is CASRYSGGAYNEQFF. The chain carries TRBV6-5 and TRBJ2-1; 11 bases map to TRBD2. With V trimmed by 6 bases and J by 2 bases, 3 bases remained unmatched. Looked up from germline, CDR1 is MNHEY and CDR2 is SVGAGI. CDR3 length equals 15 residues.

The chain combines TRBV4-3 with TRBJ2-1; D tentatively reads TRBD1 or TRBD2 (5 bases each). Germline V gives CDR1 LGHNA, CDR2 YSLEER. This CDR3 has 17 residues. Trimming shortened V by 0 bases and J by 2 bases, and 14 bases separated the two germline ends. CDR3 amino acids: CASSQDYRQGAYNEQFF. DNA of the CDR3: TGCGCCAGCAGCCAAGATTATAGGCAGGGAGCCTACAATGAGCAGTTCTTC.

The V gene is TRBV9, the J gene TRBJ1-2, with TRBD1 matching over 9 bases. The junction had 4 bases not matched to a gene; V was cut back by 0 bases and J by 4 bases. The CDR3 runs to 15 residues. In germline, CDR1 is SGDLS, CDR2 YYNGEE. The CDR3 reads CASSVGTGAAYGYTF. For the CDR3, the DNA is TGTGCCAGCAGCGTAGGGACAGGGGCGGCCTATGGCTACACCTTC.

This chain links TRBV3-1 (or the pseudogene TRBV3-2) with TRBJ2-3; maybe TRBD2 (6 bases). V shed 1 base and J shed 1 base, with 9 bases lying between them. The CDR3 loop spans 15 amino acids. Germline loops: CDR1 LGHDT, CDR2 YNNKEL (reference sequence). For the CDR3, the DNA is TGTGCCAGCAGCCAAGCGGGGGTTGGCACAGATACGCAGTATTTT. This codes for CASSQAGVGTDTQYF.

This clone was recorded a few times. CDR3 coding DNA: TGTGCCAGCAGTTTACAAGCGAGGCTTAACTATGGCTACACCTTC. Translated: CASSLQARLNYGYTF. The gene calls are TRBV28 and TRBJ1-2, with unresolved D. The CDR3 runs to 15 residues. Germline V gene lookup returns CDR1 MDHEN and CDR2 SYDVKM. Trimming cost V 2 bases and J 1 base, with 11 bases left between them.

V gene TRBV6-6 combines with J gene TRBJ2-1; 8 nucleotides align to TRBD2. CDR1 MNHNY and CDR2 SVGAGI come from the germline V gene (reference sequence). Trimming cost V 2 bases and J 7 bases; bases outside gene matches: 10. CDR3 size: 16 residues. The CDR3, as DNA: TGTGCCAGCAGTTACGAAGGGGCGGGAGGATCTAATGAGCAGTTCTTC. This encodes CASSYEGAGGSNEQFF.

The chain links TRBV4-3 to TRBJ2-1; 9 positions match TRBD1. The CDR3 length is 15 residues. Unmatched junction bases numbered 5, after V lost 0 bases and J lost 8 bases. CDR1 is LGHNA and CDR2 is YSLEER in the germline V gene. CDR3 in DNA: TGCGCCAGCAGCCAAGAACGACAGGGGGTCGATGAGCAGTTCTTC. Amino acid sequence: CASSQERQGVDEQFF.

The CDR3 here is CASSFGRVSGANVLTF. In DNA, the CDR3 is TGTGCCAGCAGCTTTGGTCGCGTCTCTGGGGCCAACGTCCTGACTTTC. The chain uses TRBV5-4 and TRBJ2-6, with D hard to call. There are 16 residues in the CDR3. Germline lookup yields CDR1 SGHNT and CDR2 YYREEE (reference sequence). V was shortened by 2 bases and J by 0 bases, with 9 bases between the two germline ends. Drawing the rest from reference TRBV5-4 and TRBJ2-6, the complete variable domain is ETGVTQSPTHLIKTRGQQVTLRCSSQSGHNTVSWYQQALGQGPQFIFQYYREEENGRGNFPPRFSGLQFPNYSSELNVNALELDDSALYLCASSFGRVSGANVLTFGAGSRLTVL.

The chain joins TRBV28 to TRBJ1-2, with unresolved D. The V and J ends lost 1 base and 7 bases respectively, with 4 bases between them. From germline, CDR1 is MDHEN and CDR2 SYDVKM. The CDR3 sequence is 11 residues long. CDR3: CASSLLTGYTF. The CDR3 region has the DNA TGTGCCAGCAGTTTATTAACTGGCTACACCTTC.

V is TRBV6-1 and J is TRBJ1-2; D not certain. The germline gives CDR1 MNHNS, CDR2 SASEGT. The CDR3 contains 12 residues. Trimming shortened V by 3 bases and J by 8 bases, and 10 bases separated the two germline ends. CDR3 amino acids: CASSDNFGGYTF. The CDR3, as DNA: TGTGCCAGCAGTGACAATTTCGGGGGCTACACCTTC.

V usage is TRBV28 and J usage is TRBJ2-5; 14 nucleotides match TRBD2. The germline V gene encodes CDR1 MDHEN and CDR2 SYDVKM. V gave up 6 bases and J gave up 0 bases; unmatched junction bases: 12. This CDR3 comprises 19 residues. The CDR3 reads CASSTGLAGEVRHQETQYF. The CDR3 region has the DNA TGTGCCAGCAGCACGGGACTAGCGGGAGAGGTGAGGCACCAAGAGACCCAGTACTTC.

The rearrangement links TRBV10-1 to TRBJ2-1, with a tentative D call TRBD1 (5 bases). V dropped 7 bases and J dropped 0 bases, with 13 bases sitting between them. There are 15 residues in the CDR3. Germline V CDR1 and CDR2: WNHNN, SYGVQD (reference sequence). The CDR3 nucleotides are TGCGCCAGCACGACAGCGAGTAGCTCCTACAATGAGCAGTTCTTC. It codes for CASTTASSSYNEQFF.

The V call is TRBV7-2, the J call TRBJ1-4; D possibly corresponds to TRBD1 (5 bases). CDR3 length equals 15 residues. Germline lookup yields CDR1 SGHTA and CDR2 FQGNSA. Trimming removed 1 base from V and 8 bases from J, with 14 bases in between. CDR3 coding DNA: TGTGCCAGCAGCTTAGGCAGGGCTATCGGAGAAAAACTGTTTTTT. It encodes CASSLGRAIGEKLFF.

The chain links TRBV27 to TRBJ2-2; D remains ambiguous. V lost 2 bases and J 3 bases, leaving 7 bases between the germline ends. The germline V gene has CDR1 MNHEY and CDR2 SMNVEV (reference sequence). The CDR3 loop spans 14 amino acids. In DNA, the CDR3 is TGTGCCAGCAGTTTAGGGCCAGACACCGGGGAGCTGTTTTTT. Protein product: CASSLGPDTGELFF.

The CDR3: CASSLDRTSRRFF. CDR3 bases: TGTGCCAGCAGCTTAGACAGGACGTCTCGGAGGTTCTTC. The rearrangement joins TRBV7-9 to TRBJ2-1; D is possibly TRBD1 (5 bases). Between the trimmed V and J ends, which lost 1 base and 15 bases, there was a span of 16 bases. The CDR3 totals 13 residues. Germline V CDR1 and CDR2: SEHNR, FQNEAQ (reference sequence).

The chain links TRBV27 to TRBJ2-7; no clear D. V lost 2 bases, J lost 3 bases, and 14 bases lay in between. The length of the CDR3 is 15 residues. The germline V gene encodes CDR1 MNHEY and CDR2 SMNVEV (reference sequence). The CDR3 DNA is TGTGCCAGCAGTTTAAGGGTCAAACTCCTCTACGAGCAGTACTTC. Translated, it gives CASSLRVKLLYEQYF.

This clone was seen a handful of times. In DNA, the CDR3 is TGTGCCAGCAGTTATGGTCGCGAGCAGTACTTC. The encoded protein is CASSYGREQYF. The V and J genes are TRBV6-6 and TRBJ2-7, with unresolved D. The CDR3 runs to 11 residues. Germline-derived CDR1 and CDR2 are MNHNY and SVGAGI (reference sequence). V lost 3 bases and J 6 bases, leaving 6 bases between the germline ends.